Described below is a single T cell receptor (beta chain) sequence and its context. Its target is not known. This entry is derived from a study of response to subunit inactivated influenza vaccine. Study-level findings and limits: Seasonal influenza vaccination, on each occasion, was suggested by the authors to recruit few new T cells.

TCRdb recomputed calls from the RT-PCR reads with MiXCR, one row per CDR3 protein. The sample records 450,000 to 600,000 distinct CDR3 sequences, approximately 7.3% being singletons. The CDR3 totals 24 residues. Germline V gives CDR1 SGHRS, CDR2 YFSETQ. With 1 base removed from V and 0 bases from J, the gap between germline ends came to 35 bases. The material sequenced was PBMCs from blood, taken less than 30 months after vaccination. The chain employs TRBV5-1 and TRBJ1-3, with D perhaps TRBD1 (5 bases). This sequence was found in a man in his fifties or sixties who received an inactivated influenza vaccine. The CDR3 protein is CASSLRGSGGVLENPPISGNTIYF. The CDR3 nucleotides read TGCGCCAGCAGCTTGCGGGGATCTGGGGGGGTTTTGGAGAATCCTCCAATCTCTGGAAACACCATATATTTT.